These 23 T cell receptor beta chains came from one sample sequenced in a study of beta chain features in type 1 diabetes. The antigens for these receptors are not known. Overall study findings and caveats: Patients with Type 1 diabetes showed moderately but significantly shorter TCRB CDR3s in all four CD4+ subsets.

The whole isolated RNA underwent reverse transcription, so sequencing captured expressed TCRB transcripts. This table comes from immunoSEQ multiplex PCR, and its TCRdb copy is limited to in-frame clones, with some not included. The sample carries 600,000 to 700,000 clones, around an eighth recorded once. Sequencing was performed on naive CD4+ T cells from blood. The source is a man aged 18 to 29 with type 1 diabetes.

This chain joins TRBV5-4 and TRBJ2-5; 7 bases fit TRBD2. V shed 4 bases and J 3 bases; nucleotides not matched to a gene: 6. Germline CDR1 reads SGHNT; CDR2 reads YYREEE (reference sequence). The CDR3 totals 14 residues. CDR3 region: CASSLRLAEETQYF. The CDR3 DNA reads TGTGCCAGCAGCCTCAGACTAGCCGAAGAGACCCAGTACTTC.

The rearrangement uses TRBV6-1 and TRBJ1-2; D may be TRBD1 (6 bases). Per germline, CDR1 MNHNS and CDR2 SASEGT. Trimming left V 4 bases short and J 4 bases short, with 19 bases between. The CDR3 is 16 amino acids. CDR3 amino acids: CASSGRSGTLAYGYTF. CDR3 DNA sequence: TGTGCCAGCAGTGGCCGGTCCGGGACACTGGCCTATGGCTACACCTTC.

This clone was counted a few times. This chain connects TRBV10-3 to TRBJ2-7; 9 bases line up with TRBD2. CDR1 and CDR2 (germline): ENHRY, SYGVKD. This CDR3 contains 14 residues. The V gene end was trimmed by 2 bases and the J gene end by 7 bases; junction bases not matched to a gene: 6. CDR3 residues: CAISERASGIEQYF. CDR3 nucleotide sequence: TGTGCCATCAGTGAGCGCGCTAGCGGGATAGAGCAGTACTTC.

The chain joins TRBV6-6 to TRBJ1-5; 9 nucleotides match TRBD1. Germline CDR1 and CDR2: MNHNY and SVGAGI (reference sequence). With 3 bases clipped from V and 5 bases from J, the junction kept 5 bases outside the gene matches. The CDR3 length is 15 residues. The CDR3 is CASSYGTGFDQPQHF. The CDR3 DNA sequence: TGTGCCAGCAGTTATGGGACAGGGTTCGATCAGCCCCAGCATTTT.

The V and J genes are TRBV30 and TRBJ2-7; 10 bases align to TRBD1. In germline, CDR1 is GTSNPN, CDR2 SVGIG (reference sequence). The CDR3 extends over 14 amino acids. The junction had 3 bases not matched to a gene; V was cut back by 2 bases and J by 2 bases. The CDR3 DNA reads TGTGCCTGGAGTTGGACAGGGGGAACCTACGAGCAGTACTTC. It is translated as CAWSWTGGTYEQYF.

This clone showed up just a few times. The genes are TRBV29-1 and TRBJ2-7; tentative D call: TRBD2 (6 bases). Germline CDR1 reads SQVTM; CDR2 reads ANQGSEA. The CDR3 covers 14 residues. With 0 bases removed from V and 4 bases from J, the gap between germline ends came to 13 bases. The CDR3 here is CSVEDPGGVYEQYF. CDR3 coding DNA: TGCAGCGTTGAAGATCCAGGCGGGGTATACGAGCAGTACTTC.

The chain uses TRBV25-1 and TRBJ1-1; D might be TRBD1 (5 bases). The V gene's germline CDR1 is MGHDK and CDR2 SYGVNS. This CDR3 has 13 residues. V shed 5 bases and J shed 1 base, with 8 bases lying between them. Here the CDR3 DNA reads TGTGCCAGCAGTAGGGACGGGAACACTGAAGCTTTCTTT. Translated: CASSRDGNTEAFF.

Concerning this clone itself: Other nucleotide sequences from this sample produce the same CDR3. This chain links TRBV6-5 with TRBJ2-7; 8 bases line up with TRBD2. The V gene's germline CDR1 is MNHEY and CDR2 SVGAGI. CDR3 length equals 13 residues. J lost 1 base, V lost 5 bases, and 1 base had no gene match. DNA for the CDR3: TGTGCCAGCAGTCGCGGGGGGTCCTACGAGCAGTACTTC. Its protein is CASSRGGSYEQYF.

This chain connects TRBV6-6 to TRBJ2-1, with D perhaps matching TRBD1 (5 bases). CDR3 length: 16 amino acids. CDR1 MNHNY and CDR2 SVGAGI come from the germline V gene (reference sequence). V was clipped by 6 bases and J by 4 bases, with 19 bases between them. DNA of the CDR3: TGTGCCAGCAGCCCGACAGACACGGTGTTTTACAATGAGCAGTTCTTC. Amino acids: CASSPTDTVFYNEQFF.

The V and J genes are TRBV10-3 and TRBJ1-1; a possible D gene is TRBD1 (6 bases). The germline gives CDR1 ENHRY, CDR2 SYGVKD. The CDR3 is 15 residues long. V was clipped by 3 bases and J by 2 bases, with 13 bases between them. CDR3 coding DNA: TGTGCCATCAGTGAACGACAGGCGGGCAACACTGAAGCTTTCTTT. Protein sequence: CAISERQAGNTEAFF.

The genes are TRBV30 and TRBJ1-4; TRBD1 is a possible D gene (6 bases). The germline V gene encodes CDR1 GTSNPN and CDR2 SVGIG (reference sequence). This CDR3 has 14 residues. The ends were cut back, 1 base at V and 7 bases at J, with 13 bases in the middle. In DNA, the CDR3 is TGTGCCTGGAGTGGACAGGCGGGAGGTGAAAAACTGTTTTTT. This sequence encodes CAWSGQAGGEKLFF.

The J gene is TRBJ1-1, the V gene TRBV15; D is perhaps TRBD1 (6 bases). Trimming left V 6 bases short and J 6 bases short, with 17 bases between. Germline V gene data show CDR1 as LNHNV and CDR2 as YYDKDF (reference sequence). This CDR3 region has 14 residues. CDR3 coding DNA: TGTGCCACCAGATACGGGACATCAGCCGCTGAAGCTTTCTTT. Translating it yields CATRYGTSAAEAFF.

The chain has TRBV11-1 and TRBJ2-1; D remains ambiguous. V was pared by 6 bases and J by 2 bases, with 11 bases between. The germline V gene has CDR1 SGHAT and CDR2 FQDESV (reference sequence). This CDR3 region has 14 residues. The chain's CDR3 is CASSITLTYNEQFF. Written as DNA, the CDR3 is TGTGCCAGCAGTATAACGTTGACCTACAATGAGCAGTTCTTC.

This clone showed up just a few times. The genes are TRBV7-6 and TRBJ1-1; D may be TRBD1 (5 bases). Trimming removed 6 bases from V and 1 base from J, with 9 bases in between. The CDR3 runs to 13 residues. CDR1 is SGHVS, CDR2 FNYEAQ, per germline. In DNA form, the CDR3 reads TGTGCCAGCAGTCTGGACACGAACACTGAAGCTTTCTTT. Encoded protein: CASSLDTNTEAFF.

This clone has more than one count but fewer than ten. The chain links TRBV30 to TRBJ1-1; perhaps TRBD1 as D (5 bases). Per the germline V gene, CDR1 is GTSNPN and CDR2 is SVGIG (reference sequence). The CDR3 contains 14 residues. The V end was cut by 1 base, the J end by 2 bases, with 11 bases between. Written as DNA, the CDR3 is TGTGCCTGGAGTGGATTAGACAGCAACACTGAAGCTTTCTTT. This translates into CAWSGLDSNTEAFF.

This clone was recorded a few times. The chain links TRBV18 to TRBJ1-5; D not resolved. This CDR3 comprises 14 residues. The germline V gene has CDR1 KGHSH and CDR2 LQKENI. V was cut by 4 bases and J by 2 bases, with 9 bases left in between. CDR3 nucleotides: TGTGCCAGCTCACTCCAGGTTGGCAATCAGCCCCAGCATTTT. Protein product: CASSLQVGNQPQHF. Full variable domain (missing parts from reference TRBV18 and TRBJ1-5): NAGVMQNPRHLVRRRGQEARLRCSPMKGHSHVYWYRQLPEEGLKFMVYLQKENIIDESGMPKERFSAEFPKEGPSILRIQQVVRGDSAAYFCASSLQVGNQPQHFGDGTRLSIL.

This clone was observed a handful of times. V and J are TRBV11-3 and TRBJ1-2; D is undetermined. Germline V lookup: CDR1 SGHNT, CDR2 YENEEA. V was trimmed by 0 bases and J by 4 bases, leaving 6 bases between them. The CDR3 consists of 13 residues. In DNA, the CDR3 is TGTGCCAGCAGCTTAGAACAGTTCTATGGCTACACCTTC. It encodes CASSLEQFYGYTF.

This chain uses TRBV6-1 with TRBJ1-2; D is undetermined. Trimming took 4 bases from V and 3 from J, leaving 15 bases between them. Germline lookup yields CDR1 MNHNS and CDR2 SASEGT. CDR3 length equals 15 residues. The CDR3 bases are TGTGCCAGCAGTGCCACGGACGAAGGAGACTATGGCTACACCTTC. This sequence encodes CASSATDEGDYGYTF.

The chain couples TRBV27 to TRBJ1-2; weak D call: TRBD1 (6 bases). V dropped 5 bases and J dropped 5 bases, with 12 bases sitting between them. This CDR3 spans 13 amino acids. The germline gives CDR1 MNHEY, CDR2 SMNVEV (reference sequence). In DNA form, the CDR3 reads TGTGCCAGCAGTCCCGGACAGAGATATGGCTACACCTTC. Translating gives CASSPGQRYGYTF.

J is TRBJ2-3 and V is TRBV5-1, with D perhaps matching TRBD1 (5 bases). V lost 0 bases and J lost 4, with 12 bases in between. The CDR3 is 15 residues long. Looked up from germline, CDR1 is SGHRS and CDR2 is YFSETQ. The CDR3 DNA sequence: TGCGCCAGCAGCTTGGCCCCCCAGGGCGCAGATACGCAGTATTTT. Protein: CASSLAPQGADTQYF.

CDR3: CASSLQGIFHEQYF. The DNA for the CDR3 is TGTGCCAGCAGCTTACAAGGGATTTTCCACGAGCAGTACTTC. The genes are TRBV7-9 and TRBJ2-7, with D uncertain. Trimming took off 2 bases at V and 5 bases at J, with 13 bases between the two ends. In germline, CDR1 is SEHNR, CDR2 FQNEAQ (reference sequence). This CDR3 has 14 amino acids.

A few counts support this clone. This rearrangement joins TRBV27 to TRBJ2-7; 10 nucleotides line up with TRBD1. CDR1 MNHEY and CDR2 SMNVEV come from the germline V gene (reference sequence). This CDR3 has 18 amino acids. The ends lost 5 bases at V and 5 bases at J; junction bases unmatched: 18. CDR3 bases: TGTGCCAGCAGTCCCTTGAGCCTCGGGGGGGACAGGGGCAACGAGCAGTACTTC. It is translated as CASSPLSLGGDRGNEQYF.

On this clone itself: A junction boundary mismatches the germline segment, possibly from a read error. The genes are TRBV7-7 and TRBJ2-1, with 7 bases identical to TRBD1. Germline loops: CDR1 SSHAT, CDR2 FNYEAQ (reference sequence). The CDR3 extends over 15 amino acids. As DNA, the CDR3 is TGTGCTAGCAGCTTTGAGGGGGCATCCTACAATGAGCAGTTCTTC. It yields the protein CASSFEGASYNEQFF.